Below, 9 T cell receptor beta chains from the same sample are listed, as sequenced in a study of T cell responses to AZD1222 COVID-19 vaccine. Libraries were prepared by immunoSEQ multiplex PCR; TCRdb keeps only in-frame clonotypes and omits some of them. The sample yields around 180,000 clones, around 88% seen once. The material was peripheral blood, obtained on day 0 of AZD1222 vaccination. These receptor sequences come from an adult in good health.

The gene calls are TRBV6-5 and TRBJ2-7; D uncertain. Trimming left V 8 bases short and J 6 bases short, with 17 bases between. Germline V gene lookup returns CDR1 MNHEY and CDR2 SVGAGI. CDR3 length equals 13 residues. The CDR3 coding sequence is TGTGCCAGCTCCACCCTCTGGGGTTCCGAGCAGTACTTC. This encodes CASSTLWGSEQYF.

The chain joins TRBV19 to TRBJ1-3, with 9 bases identical to TRBD1. This CDR3 has 15 residues. The V gene end was trimmed by 5 bases and the J gene end by 2 bases; junction bases not matched to a gene: 4. Germline lookup yields CDR1 LNHDA and CDR2 SQIVND (reference sequence). CDR3 protein: CASSVRTGAGNTIYF. CDR3 sequence (DNA): TGTGCCAGTAGTGTCCGGACAGGGGCTGGAAACACCATATATTTT.

V gene TRBV3-1 (or the pseudogene TRBV3-2) combines with J gene TRBJ1-1; 7 bases are shared with TRBD1. The CDR3 runs 15 residues. V lost 4 bases and J lost 4; bases outside the gene matches: 9. Germline loops: CDR1 LGHDT, CDR2 YNNKEL (reference sequence). CDR3 residues: CASSLGPGGTTEAFF. DNA of the CDR3: TGTGCCAGCAGCCTCGGGCCAGGGGGAACCACTGAAGCTTTCTTT.

The J gene is TRBJ1-2, the V gene TRBV12-5; tentative D call: TRBD1 (6 bases). The CDR3 runs to 14 residues. V lost 5 bases and J lost 8, with 18 bases in between. Germline CDR1 reads LGHNT; CDR2 reads FRNRAP. In DNA form, the CDR3 reads TGTGCTAGTGGTCCCACGGGGGGGCCGGGCGGCTACACCTTC. Translating it yields CASGPTGGPGGYTF.

At least ten counts were recorded for this clone. The chain uses TRBV6-2 or TRBV6-3 and TRBJ2-2, with D unresolved. Trimming left V 4 bases short and J 4 bases short, with 4 bases between. CDR3 length: 12 amino acids. The V gene's germline CDR1 is MNHEY and CDR2 SVGEGT. CDR3 DNA: TGTGCCAGCAGTTTGGGCACCGGGGAGCTGTTTTTT. Translated: CASSLGTGELFF.

The chain recombines TRBV30 with TRBJ1-4; D is unclear. The CDR3 loop spans 15 amino acids. V dropped 1 base and J dropped 0 bases, with 9 bases sitting between them. Germline CDR1 and CDR2: GTSNPN and SVGIG (reference sequence). Written as DNA, the CDR3 is TGTGCCTGGAGTGGACATTATGCAACTAATGAAAAACTGTTTTTT. Translating gives CAWSGHYATNEKLFF.

The genes are TRBV5-1 and TRBJ1-1; the D gene is possibly TRBD1 (6 bases). The CDR3 has 13 residues. V gave up 3 bases and J gave up 6 bases, with 12 bases separating them. Germline lookup yields CDR1 SGHRS and CDR2 YFSETQ. The CDR3 is CASSSQGRPEAFF. The CDR3, as DNA: TGCGCCAGCAGCTCACAGGGACGTCCTGAAGCTTTCTTT.

The rearrangement joins TRBV10-3 to TRBJ2-5; D is uncertain. The V end lost 4 bases, the J end lost 1 base, and 10 bases lay between the germline ends. Germline V gives CDR1 ENHRY, CDR2 SYGVKD. The CDR3 spans 14 residues. The CDR3 sequence is CAISGAEIQETQYF. The DNA for the CDR3 is TGTGCCATCAGTGGGGCGGAGATCCAAGAGACCCAGTACTTC.

This clone has only a few counts. This chain joins TRBV20-1 and TRBJ1-4, with D hard to call. V gave up 3 bases and J gave up 0 bases, with 8 bases separating them. CDR1 and CDR2 (germline): DFQATT, SNEGSKA (reference sequence). The CDR3 totals 14 residues. DNA of the CDR3: TGCAGTGCTAGTCCGGGCTCAACTAATGAAAAACTGTTTTTT. It encodes CSASPGSTNEKLFF.